A selection of T cell receptor beta chains follows, all from one sample in a study of blood T cells in healthy people across ages. A single record per CDR3 protein comes from TCRdb applying MiXCR to the 5' RACE reads. The table lists more than 650,000 distinct CDR3 sequences, 20% to 30% of them singletons. This sample was shared with a second study, whose subject was T cells of mothers and their children.

What was sequenced was blood. These receptors were collected from a boy aged 5-17 years in good health. CDR3s include the opening cysteine and the closing phenylalanine or tryptophan. D genes are given only for firm matches. Clone size, where shown, is once, few, many, or a class for clones that have expanded.

.,TRBV27,few,TRBJ2-7,CASSLSRSGSYEQYF,TGTGCCAGCAGTTTATCACGGTCGGGCTCCTACGAGCAGTACTTC
.,TRBV5-4,few,TRBJ2-1,CASSFDGRSYNEQFF,TGTGCCAGCAGCTTCGACGGGCGCTCCTACAATGAGCAGTTCTTC
.,TRBV5-1,.,TRBJ2-6,CATARQPGALGANVLTF,TGCGCCACGGCCAGACAGCCTGGGGCTCTGGGGGCCAACGTCCTGACTTTC
TRBD2,TRBV6-1,few,TRBJ2-1,CASSTARTSGPYNEQFF,TGTGCCAGCAGTACGGCCAGGACTAGCGGGCCCTACAATGAGCAGTTCTTC
.,TRBV20-1,.,TRBJ2-1,CSARRGGLSSYNEQSF,TGCAGTGCTAGAAGAGGGGGGCTAAGCTCCTACAATGAGCAGTCCTTC
TRBD2,TRBV20-1,.,TRBJ2-5,CSVRLAGDLETQYF,TGCAGTGTTCGACTAGCGGGGGACCTAGAGACCCAGTACTTC
.,TRBV28,once,TRBJ2-5,CASSPRAGSSSRETQYF,TGTGCCAGCAGTCCCCGGGCGGGATCGTCTTCCCGAGAGACCCAGTACTTC
TRBD1,TRBV5-5,few,TRBJ1-6,CASSSDRAYNSPLHF,TGTGCCAGCAGCTCTGACAGGGCCTATAATTCACCCCTCCACTTT
.,TRBV6-6,.,TRBJ2-3,CASSSLGATNTDTQYF,TGTGCCAGCAGTTCTCTTGGGGCAACGAACACAGATACGCAGTATTTT
TRBD2,TRBV30,few,TRBJ2-5,CAWTSGGIKETQYF,TGTGCCTGGACTAGCGGGGGGATAAAAGAGACCCAGTACTTC
.,TRBV5-1,.,TRBJ2-7,CASRKEPGTYEQYF,TGCGCCAGCAGAAAAGAACCGGGAACCTACGAGCAGTACTTC
TRBD2,TRBV6-5,.,TRBJ2-7,CASSYAGTSGVRHEQYF,TGTGCCAGCAGTTACGCCGGGACTAGCGGGGTGAGGCACGAGCAGTACTTC
.,TRBV7-8,few,TRBJ2-1,CASSPRDGVNEQFF,TGTGCCAGCAGCCCCCGGGACGGCGTCAATGAGCAGTTCTTC
.,TRBV19,few,TRBJ2-7,CASSMPKAYEQYF,TGTGCCAGTAGTATGCCGAAAGCCTACGAGCAGTACTTC
.,TRBV12-3/TRBV12-4,.,TRBJ2-7,CASSLGAGLTYEQYF,TGTGCCAGCAGTTTAGGGGCAGGGTTAACCTACGAGCAGTACTTC
.,TRBV2,.,TRBJ1-4,CASIKDGDNEKLFF,TGTGCCAGCATTAAGGACGGGGATAATGAAAAACTGTTTTTT
TRBD1,TRBV12-3/TRBV12-4,few,TRBJ2-6,CASRPTGAGANVLTF,TGTGCCAGCAGGCCAACAGGGGCTGGGGCCAACGTCCTGACTTTC
.,TRBV29-1,.,TRBJ2-2,CSVGTMNTGELFF,TGCAGCGTTGGCACGATGAACACCGGGGAGCTGTTTTTT
.,TRBV20-1,once,TRBJ2-5,CSARDRQGLGETQYF,TGCAGTGCTAGAGATAGGCAGGGGCTAGGAGAGACCCAGTACTTC
TRBD1,TRBV7-6,few,TRBJ2-1,CASSFSGTGSYNEQFF,TGTGCCAGCAGCTTCTCCGGGACAGGGTCCTACAATGAGCAGTTCTTC
.,TRBV11-2,.,TRBJ2-2,CASSPGRSNTGELFF,TGTGCCAGCAGCCCCGGGCGGTCGAACACCGGGGAGCTGTTTTTT
TRBD1,TRBV4-2,once,TRBJ1-2,CASSSHRGQKRANYGYTF,TGTGCCAGCAGCTCCCACAGGGGCCAGAAGCGTGCTAACTATGGCTACACCTTC
.,TRBV20-1,.,TRBJ2-7,CSAGLRGYYEQYF,TGCAGTGCTGGCTTAAGGGGTTACTACGAGCAGTACTTC
.,TRBV5-1,few,TRBJ2-4,CASSPGRRENIQYF,TGCGCCAGCAGCCCGGGGAGGAGGGAAAACATTCAGTACTTC
.,TRBV7-2,.,TRBJ1-1,CASTTQWLLNTEAFF,TGTGCCAGCACCACTCAATGGTTATTGAACACTGAAGCTTTCTTT
TRBD1,TRBV13,few,TRBJ2-2,CASSFSTGAGELFF,TGTGCCAGCAGCTTCTCCACAGGGGCCGGGGAGCTGTTTTTT
.,TRBV29-1,few,TRBJ2-3,CSVEGWIDTQYF,TGCAGCGTTGAAGGTTGGATAGATACGCAGTATTTT
.,TRBV15,.,TRBJ2-5,CATSRDYSFEETQYF,TGTGCCACCAGCAGAGATTATAGTTTCGAGGAGACCCAGTACTTC
.,TRBV12-3/TRBV12-4,few,TRBJ2-7,CASSRDTGRPEQYF,TGTGCCAGCAGCCGGGACACTGGACGCCCCGAGCAGTACTTC
.,TRBV7-9,.,TRBJ1-6,CASSPPGVGGSPLHF,TGTGCCAGCAGTCCTCCCGGGGTGGGAGGCTCACCCCTCCACTTT
TRBD1,TRBV29-1,.,TRBJ2-7,CSVESDRPYEQYF,TGCAGCGTTGAATCGGACAGGCCTTACGAGCAGTACTTC
TRBD1,TRBV29-1,few,TRBJ2-1,CSVGTGGREQFF,TGCAGCGTTGGCACAGGGGGCAGGGAGCAGTTCTTC
.,TRBV12-5,few,TRBJ1-1,CASGFSDTEAFF,TGTGCTAGTGGTTTTTCGGACACTGAAGCTTTCTTT
.,TRBV3-1,.,TRBJ2-7,CASSRGTLAYEQYF,TGTGCCAGCAGCCGCGGGACACTAGCCTACGAGCAGTACTTC
.,TRBV5-1,.,TRBJ1-4,CASSLVGGRSEKLFF,TGCGCCAGCAGCTTGGTGGGAGGTCGAAGTGAAAAACTGTTTTTT
.,TRBV7-9,few,TRBJ2-7,CASTSTTGTEVYEQYF,TGTGCCAGCACCTCAACCACGGGGACGGAGGTTTACGAGCAGTACTTC
TRBD1,TRBV5-1,once,TRBJ2-2,CASSSRDSRGTGELFF,TGCGCCAGCAGCTCCCGGGACAGCCGAGGGACCGGGGAGCTGTTTTTT
TRBD2,TRBV5-1,.,TRBJ2-3,CASSPVTSGGSTDTQYF,TGCGCCAGCAGCCCGGTGACTAGCGGGGGCAGCACAGATACGCAGTATTTT
.,TRBV10-3,.,TRBJ2-3,CAISGRGDTQYF,TGTGCCATCAGTGGTAGGGGAGATACGCAGTATTTT
.,TRBV19,.,TRBJ2-4,CASSEARAGKNIQYF,TGTGCCAGTAGTGAGGCGAGGGCTGGCAAAAACATTCAGTACTTC
TRBD1,TRBV7-3,.,TRBJ1-6,CASSPTGWNNSPLHF,TGTGCCAGCAGTCCGACAGGGTGGAATAATTCACCCCTCCACTTT
TRBD1,TRBV12-3/TRBV12-4,many,TRBJ2-7,CASSTQGLAYEQYF,TGTGCCAGCAGTACACAGGGGCTTGCCTACGAGCAGTACTTC
.,TRBV6-5,few,TRBJ1-1,CASSYGGARSEAFF,TGTGCCAGCAGTTACGGGGGCGCAAGGTCTGAAGCTTTCTTT
.,TRBV7-9,.,TRBJ2-6,CASSPKAASSGANVLTF,TGTGCCAGCAGCCCCAAGGCCGCGAGCTCTGGGGCCAACGTCCTGACTTTC
.,TRBV20-1,few,TRBJ2-5,CSARKGEYQETQYF,TGCAGTGCTAGGAAAGGGGAGTACCAAGAGACCCAGTACTTC
TRBD1,TRBV7-9,many,TRBJ1-4,CASSRGTVATNEKLFF,TGTGCCAGCAGCCGCGGGACAGTCGCAACTAATGAAAAACTGTTTTTT
.,TRBV10-2,.,TRBJ2-5,CAGSEPRGKGETQYF,TGCGCCGGCAGTGAGCCCCGGGGAAAGGGGGAGACCCAGTACTTC
.,TRBV20-1,few,TRBJ2-5,CSARDGLKWETQYF,TGCAGTGCTAGAGACGGCCTTAAGTGGGAGACCCAGTACTTC
TRBD2,TRBV9,few,TRBJ2-2,CASSVGTSGGRGDGELFF,TGTGCCAGCAGCGTCGGGACTAGCGGGGGGCGAGGCGACGGGGAGCTGTTTTTT
.,TRBV27,.,TRBJ1-4,CASSPRAREKLFF,TGTGCCAGCAGTCCCCGAGCGAGGGAAAAACTGTTTTTT
.,TRBV7-9,few,TRBJ1-1,CASSRAGATNTEAFF,TGTGCCAGCAGCCGAGCAGGGGCTACGAACACTGAAGCTTTCTTT
TRBD1,TRBV7-2,.,TRBJ2-5,CASSFDRGPRGETQYF,TGTGCCAGCAGCTTCGACAGGGGGCCCCGGGGGGAGACCCAGTACTTC
.,TRBV11-2,few,TRBJ1-6,CASSPAGRLISPLHF,TGTGCCAGCAGCCCAGCGGGACGGTTGATCTCACCCCTCCACTTT